Listed below are T cell receptor beta chains from one sample, sequenced in a study of naive and memory T cell subsets. One entry per CDR3 protein results from TCRdb running MiXCR on the UMI-ligation and nested PCR reads. This table holds about 150,000 distinct CDR3 sequences, 20% to 25% found once. Material: naive CD4+ T cells from blood. Source of these receptors: a human donor in good health. The CDR3 runs from the conserved cysteine through the conserved F or W. Fields, in order: J gene, D gene, clone size, V gene, CDR3 protein. D genes are given only for firm matches. Not every row has a clone size; where given, it reads once, few, many or a size class.

TRBJ2-3,-,few,TRBV5-1,CASGRTESTDTQYF
TRBJ2-5,-,many,TRBV5-1,CASSLGQETQYF
TRBJ2-6,TRBD1,-,TRBV6-2/TRBV6-3,CASSYSTGALALGANVLTF
TRBJ1-3,-,-,TRBV3-1,CASSQGIPISGNTIYF
TRBJ2-1,-,many,TRBV7-9,CASSLDGQAINEQFF
TRBJ2-1,-,-,TRBV19,CASSMSGLLANNEQFF
TRBJ1-5,TRBD1,-,TRBV28,CASSLTGTQGAQHF
TRBJ1-1,-,-,TRBV18,CASSPYTNTEAFF
TRBJ1-2,-,few,TRBV19,CASSADRRYGYTF
TRBJ2-1,TRBD2,many,TRBV14,CASSYPGLAGVEQFF
TRBJ2-1,TRBD2,once,TRBV19,CASSIGEREGQVNEQFF
TRBJ2-3,TRBD2,-,TRBV7-9,CASWNRGREDTDTQYF
TRBJ2-7,-,-,TRBV13,CASSSATWEREQYF
TRBJ2-3,-,few,TRBV7-9,CASGGEGARRTDTQYF
TRBJ2-1,TRBD2,-,TRBV28,CASNSGTSYNEQFF
TRBJ2-2,-,few,TRBV4-2,CASSQEEGWTGELFF
TRBJ1-5,TRBD1,-,TRBV20-1,CSAGRQGARQPQHF